One T cell receptor (beta chain) is described in this entry. It lacks a known antigen. No base quality values were provided; no much bigger clone lies one nucleotide off. Hyperthyroidism patients were newly diagnosed, were aged 18 to 65 years, and had a disease duration under 2 months. Patients were excluded if they had other autoimmune diseases, uncontrolled infections, pregnancy or lactation. Diagnosis relied on clinical symptoms, serum thyroxine, TRAb, thyroid ultrasound and orbital computed tomography. Total RNA was extracted with Trizol reagent and quality-checked on an Agilent 2100 Bioanalyzer. Measured from the cysteine to the phenylalanine, the CDR3 is 14 residues long. The kept DNA is CDR3 alone, 42 bases in frame from the first base. V is cut back by 5 bases and J by 6 bases, with 9 bases in the junction unmatched. CDR1 and CDR2, per the germline V gene (reference sequence), are SEHNR and FQNEAQ.

For repertoire sequencing, TCR beta CDR3 regions were amplified from RNA transcripts. The first round of RT-PCR was done with HTBI primers and the Qiagen OneStep RT-PCR kit, and was followed by a second round of multiplex PCR, then size selection and purification. The libraries underwent paired-end sequencing with 100 bp reads on an Illumina HiSeq2000. Per the original workflow: SOAPnuke was used for read processing, and reads with adapters, uncalled bases, a mean Phred below 15, or no exact constant-primer or identifier match were discarded. High-quality paired reads were merged with COPE v1.2.5. Each unique nucleotide sequence was defined as a clonotype, and clonotypes were aligned to IMGT TRB V, D and J references with MiTCR v1.1. Analysis was restricted to V-J combinations with a frequency above 0.0001, which covered approximately 99% of repertoires. For each V-J combination, a TCR clonal expansion and chaos score was defined as the ratio of F50 clonal expansion to chaos observed in the TCRdist matrix. Features were reduced by Welch's t-statistics and random forest to some 13 V-J combinations, which fed a naive Bayes classifier. Thyroid-blood repertoire similarity was quantified with the Morisita-Horn index. TCRdb took the public reads, trimmed them with fastp at Q25, ran MiXCR for clone calling and kept in-frame beta chains. Every distinct CDR3 protein forms one entry, paired with its most common genes and DNA. Here the V and J calls rest on TCRdb's processing, not on the authors' analysis. This sample gives around 1,000,000 distinct CDR3 sequences in total; less than 45% of them show up just once. The leading ten clones occupy roughly 11% of the sample.

The sample originates from a study of Graves' ophthalmopathy and Graves' hyperthyroidism (dated by TCRdb to the late 2010s). Study-level background: Stable hyperthyroidism was defined as no progression to ophthalmopathy within 18 months of follow-up. To explore V-J signatures that separate ophthalmopathy from hyperthyroidism, a discovery set of about 98 patients was enrolled, consisting of 40 to 45 with ophthalmopathy and under 65 with stable hyperthyroidism. T-cell repertoires of thyroid tissue and blood were compared in about six hyperthyroidism patients. In total, 135 blood samples were TCR-sequenced: 40 to 45 ophthalmopathy, approximately 80 hyperthyroidism and about 17 hyperthyroidism-to-ophthalmopathy patients. For independent validation, a separate cohort was made up of approximately 19 hyperthyroidism patients plus 17 patients who later progressed from hyperthyroidism to ophthalmopathy. TCR beta repertoire signatures were used to distinguish Graves' ophthalmopathy from Graves' hyperthyroidism and to predict progression to ophthalmopathy. After sampling, hyperthyroidism patients received methimazole starting at 30 mg daily, and ophthalmopathy patients received high-dose intravenous methylprednisolone. What the research found in general, with its limitations: No statistical method was used to predetermine the sample size, and group allocation was not hidden from the investigators. In validation, the model predicted ophthalmopathy progression with about 70% sensitivity and roughly 78% specificity; some 13 predicted patients were CT-confirmed with GO in a median of around 6 months. In cross-validation, the 13-signature model distinguished ophthalmopathy from stable hyperthyroidism with more than 85% sensitivity and 81.08% specificity, while in the test set the corresponding values were about 80% and 75%. Most of the expanded thyroid clonotypes with a frequency above 0.001 were also detected in blood, and it was suggested that the thyroid immune response may be reflected by blood repertoires.

This sequence was found in an adult man with Graves' hyperthyroidism. The sequencing input was peripheral blood or thyroid tissue (not recorded which). The sequence is built from TRBV7-9 and TRBJ2-7; the junction holds 8 bases that match TRBD1. CDR3 sequence: CASSPPDRDGEQYF. The bases read TGTGCCAGCAGCCCCCCGGACAGGGATGGCGAGCAGTACTTC.